This entry concerns a single TCR beta chain. The antigen remains unidentified. The data were taken from a study of cytomegalovirus exposure and HLA in healthy donors. Regarding the study as a whole: Per a prior analysis, the majority of TCR beta V segments were productive roughly 87% or roughly 30% of the time. A later analysis found common viral pathogens apparently linked to several of the most significant clusters. In a later analysis, HLA-associated beta chains showed higher expansion and lower generation probabilities than comparable chains.

The PCR contained 60 Vbeta and 13 Jbeta primers. Original data processing: About 88 million unique TCR beta chains, about 11 million of them shared, were counted by a later analysis. TCRdb keeps only in-frame clones here, not all; method: immunoSEQ multiplex PCR. V and J calls plus clone size are reproduced from that table; the DNA served to infer D and trimming. The data show some 120,000 clones, 10% seen once. Trimming removed 11 bases at V and 5 bases at J, with 24 bases between. This CDR3 is built from 15 residues. Germline values: CDR1 MNHNS, CDR2 SASEGT. The clonotype originates from a young woman in good health and CMV-seropositive. This rearrangement joins TRBV6-1 to TRBJ1-1; TRBD1 might be the D (5 bases). What was sequenced was PBMCs. The CDR3 loop is CAGSDRLGGGTEAFF. The CDR3 nucleotides are TGTGCCGGGTCTGACAGACTTGGGGGAGGGACTGAAGCTTTCTTT.